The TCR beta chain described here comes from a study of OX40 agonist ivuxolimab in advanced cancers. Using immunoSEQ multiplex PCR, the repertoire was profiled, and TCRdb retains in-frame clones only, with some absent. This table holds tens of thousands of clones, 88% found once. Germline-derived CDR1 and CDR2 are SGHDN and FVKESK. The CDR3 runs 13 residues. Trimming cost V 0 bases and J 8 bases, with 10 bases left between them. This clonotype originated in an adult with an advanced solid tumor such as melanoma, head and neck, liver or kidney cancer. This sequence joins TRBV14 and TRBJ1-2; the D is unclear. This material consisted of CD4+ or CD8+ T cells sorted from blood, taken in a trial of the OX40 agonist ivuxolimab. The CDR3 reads CASSQDLSGGYTF. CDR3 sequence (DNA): TGTGCCAGCAGCCAAGATCTTTCGGGCGGCTACACCTTC.